This T cell receptor beta chain was sequenced in a study of blood T cell repertoires in COVID-19. Overall study: Sites across the United States, Italy and Spain contributed samples from acute and convalescent COVID-19. From T cells, B-cell-depleted T cells, or PBMCs came the material, which was cDNA or gDNA.

Original methodology: It was from reference gene primer amplification that nucleated cell counts were estimated. The data were produced by immunoSEQ multiplex PCR, yet TCRdb's version contains in-frame clones alone and is incomplete. V, J and clone size are those of that table, while D and trimming were read from the DNA. The repertoire holds around 190,000 clones, with 88% as singletons. The germline CDR1 and CDR2 sequences are LGHDT and YNNKEL (reference sequence). This CDR3 has 13 residues. Trimming removed 5 bases from V and 6 bases from J; junction bases left unmatched: 4. The sequence was collected from a man between 18 and 35 years old with active or convalescent COVID-19. Sequenced: peripheral blood. The V call is TRBV3-1 (or the pseudogene TRBV3-2), the J call TRBJ1-1; TRBD1 matches 9 bases. The CDR3 DNA reads TGTGCCAGCAGCGTACGGACAGGGGCTGAAGCTTTCTTT. Protein sequence: CASSVRTGAEAFF.